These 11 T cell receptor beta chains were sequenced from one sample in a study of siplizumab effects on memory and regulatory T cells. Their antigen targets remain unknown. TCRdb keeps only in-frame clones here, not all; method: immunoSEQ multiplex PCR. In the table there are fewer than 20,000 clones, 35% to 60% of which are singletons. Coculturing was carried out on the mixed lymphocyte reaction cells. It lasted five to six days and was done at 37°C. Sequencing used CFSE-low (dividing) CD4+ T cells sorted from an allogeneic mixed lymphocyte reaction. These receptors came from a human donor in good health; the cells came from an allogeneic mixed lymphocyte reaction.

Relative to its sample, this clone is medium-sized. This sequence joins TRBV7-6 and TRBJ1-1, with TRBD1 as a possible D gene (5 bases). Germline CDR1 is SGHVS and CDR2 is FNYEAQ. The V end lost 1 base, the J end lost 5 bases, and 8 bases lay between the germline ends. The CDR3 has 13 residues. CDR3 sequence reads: CASSLEKGTEAFF. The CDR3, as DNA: TGTGCCAGCAGCTTAGAAAAGGGGACTGAAGCTTTCTTT.

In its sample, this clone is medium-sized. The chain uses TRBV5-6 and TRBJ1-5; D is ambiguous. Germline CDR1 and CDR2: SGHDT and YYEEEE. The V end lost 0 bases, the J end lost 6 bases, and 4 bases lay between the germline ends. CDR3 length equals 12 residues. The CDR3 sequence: CASSLGVQPQHF. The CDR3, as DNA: TGTGCCAGCAGCTTGGGCGTTCAGCCCCAGCATTTT.

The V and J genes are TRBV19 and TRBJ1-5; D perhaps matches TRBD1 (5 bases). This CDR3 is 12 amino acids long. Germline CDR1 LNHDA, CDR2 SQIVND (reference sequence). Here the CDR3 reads CGSWGGSQPQHF. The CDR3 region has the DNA TGTGGCTCTTGGGGGGGTAGTCAGCCCCAGCATTTT.

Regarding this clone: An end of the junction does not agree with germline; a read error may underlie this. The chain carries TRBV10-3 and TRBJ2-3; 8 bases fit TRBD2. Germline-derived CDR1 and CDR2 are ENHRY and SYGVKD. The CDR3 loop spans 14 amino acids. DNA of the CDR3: TGTGCCAGCAGTTACTCGCGGGGGGTAGATACGCAGTATTTT. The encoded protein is CASSYSRGVDTQYF.

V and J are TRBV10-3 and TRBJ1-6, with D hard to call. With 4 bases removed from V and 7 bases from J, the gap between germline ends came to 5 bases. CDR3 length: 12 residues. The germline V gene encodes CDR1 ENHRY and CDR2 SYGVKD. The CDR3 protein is CAISGVNSPLHF. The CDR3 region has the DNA TGTGCCATCAGTGGTGTCAATTCACCCCTCCACTTT.

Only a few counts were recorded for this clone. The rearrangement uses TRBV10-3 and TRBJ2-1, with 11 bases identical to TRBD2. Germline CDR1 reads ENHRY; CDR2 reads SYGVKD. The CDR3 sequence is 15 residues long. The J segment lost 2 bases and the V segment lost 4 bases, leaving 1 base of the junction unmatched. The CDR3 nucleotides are TGTGCCATCAGTGGTAGCGGGGGGGCCTACAATGAGCAGTTCTTC. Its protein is CAISGSGGAYNEQFF.

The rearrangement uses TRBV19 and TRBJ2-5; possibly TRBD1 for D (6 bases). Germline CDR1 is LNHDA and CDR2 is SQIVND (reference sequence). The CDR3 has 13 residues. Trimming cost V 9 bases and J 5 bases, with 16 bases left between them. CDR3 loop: CASSGTPWETQYF. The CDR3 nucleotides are TGTGCCAGCTCCGGGACACCTTGGGAGACCCAGTACTTC.

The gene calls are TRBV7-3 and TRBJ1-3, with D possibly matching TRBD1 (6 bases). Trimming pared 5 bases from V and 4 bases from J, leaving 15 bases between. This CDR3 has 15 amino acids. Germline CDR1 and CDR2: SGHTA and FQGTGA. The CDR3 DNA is TGTGCCAGCAGCGTACAGGGCCAGGAAGGAAACACCATATATTTT. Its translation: CASSVQGQEGNTIYF. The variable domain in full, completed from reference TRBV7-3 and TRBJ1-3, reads GAGVSQTPSNKVTEKGKYVELRCDPISGHTALYWYRQSLGQGPEFLIYFQGTGAADDSGLPNDRFFAVRPEGSVSTLKIQRTERGDSAVYLCASSVQGQEGNTIYFGEGSWLTVV.

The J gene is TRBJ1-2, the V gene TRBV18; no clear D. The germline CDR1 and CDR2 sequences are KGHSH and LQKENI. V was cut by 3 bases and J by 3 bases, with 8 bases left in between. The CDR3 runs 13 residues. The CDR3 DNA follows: TGTGCCAGCTCACCGATCCAGGACTATGGCTACACCTTC. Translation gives CASSPIQDYGYTF.

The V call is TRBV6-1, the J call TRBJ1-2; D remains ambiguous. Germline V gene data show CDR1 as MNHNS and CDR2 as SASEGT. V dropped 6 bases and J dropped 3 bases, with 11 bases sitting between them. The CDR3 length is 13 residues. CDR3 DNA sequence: TGTGCCAGCAGCGCCGCTAGTGACTATGGCTACACCTTC. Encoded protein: CASSAASDYGYTF.

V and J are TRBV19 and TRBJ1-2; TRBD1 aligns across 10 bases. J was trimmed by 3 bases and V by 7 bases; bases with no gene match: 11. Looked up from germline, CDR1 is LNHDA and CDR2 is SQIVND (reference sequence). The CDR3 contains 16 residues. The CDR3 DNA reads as TGTGCCAGTAACCACCCCGGGACAGGGGAAGACTATGGCTACACCTTC. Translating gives CASNHPGTGEDYGYTF.